Detailed here is one TCR beta chain. The sample comes from a study of shared clonotypes between healthy human individuals. Trimming pared 7 bases from V and 0 bases from J, leaving 10 bases between. From germline, CDR1 is MNHNS and CDR2 SASEGT. The CDR3 sequence is 14 residues long. Using immunoSEQ multiplex PCR, the repertoire was profiled, and TCRdb retains in-frame clones only, with some absent. The data contain some 2,500,000 clones, 93% of them singletons. Specimen: naive CD4+ T cells from PBMCs. Subset here: CD45RA+ positively selected. V usage is TRBV6-1 and J usage is TRBJ1-3, with no clear D. The receptor was derived from a man younger than 35 in good health. Some clones in this sample may be carry-over from other donors' samples. The CDR3 is CASTATYSGNTIYF. For the CDR3, the DNA is TGTGCCAGCACCGCGACCTACTCTGGAAACACCATATATTTT.